These T cell receptor beta chains were read from a single sample in a study of blood T cell repertoires in COVID-19. Some clones are missing from TCRdb's copy, which holds only in-frame ones; the method was immunoSEQ multiplex PCR. The data show approximately 65,000 clones, under 85% seen once. The sample taken for sequencing was peripheral blood. These receptors came from an elderly woman with active or convalescent COVID-19. CDR3s include the opening cysteine and the closing phenylalanine or tryptophan. The order of the fields is J gene, clone size, D gene, V gene, CDR3 protein, CDR3 DNA. A D gene is named only where the DNA matches it firmly. Rows give clone size only sometimes, using once, few, many, or a class for an expanded clone.

J gene: TRBJ1-1
clone size: .
D gene: .
V gene: TRBV27
CDR3 protein: CASSLTGRQHTEAFF
CDR3 DNA: TGTGCCAGCAGTTTGACGGGGAGGCAGCACACTGAAGCTTTCTTT

J gene: TRBJ1-3
clone size: once
D gene: TRBD1
V gene: TRBV11-3
CDR3 protein: CASSKGQGESGNTIYF
CDR3 DNA: TGTGCCAGCAGCAAAGGACAGGGGGAATCTGGAAACACCATATATTTT

J gene: TRBJ1-1
clone size: .
D gene: .
V gene: TRBV10-3
CDR3 protein: CAISRGQNTEAFF
CDR3 DNA: TGTGCCATCAGCAGGGGACAGAACACTGAAGCTTTCTTT

J gene: TRBJ2-7
clone size: .
D gene: TRBD2
V gene: TRBV7-9
CDR3 protein: CASNRGGPEQYF
CDR3 DNA: TGTGCCAGCAACCGGGGGGGCCCCGAGCAGTACTTC

J gene: TRBJ1-1
clone size: .
D gene: TRBD1
V gene: TRBV6-5
CDR3 protein: CASITTGGNTEAFF
CDR3 DNA: TGTGCCAGCATCACGACAGGGGGCAACACTGAAGCTTTCTTT

J gene: TRBJ1-2
clone size: .
D gene: TRBD1
V gene: TRBV11-2
CDR3 protein: CASSAGTGLGYTF
CDR3 DNA: TGTGCCAGCAGCGCAGGGACAGGGCTTGGCTACACCTTC

J gene: TRBJ2-2
clone size: .
D gene: TRBD2
V gene: TRBV11-2
CDR3 protein: CASSFSGTGELFF
CDR3 DNA: TGTGCCAGCAGCTTTAGCGGGACCGGGGAGCTGTTTTTT

J gene: TRBJ2-1
clone size: .
D gene: TRBD2
V gene: TRBV9
CDR3 protein: CASSGPRAGQEQFF
CDR3 DNA: TGTGCCAGCAGCGGACCTAGAGCGGGGCAAGAGCAGTTCTTC

J gene: TRBJ2-5
clone size: .
D gene: TRBD1
V gene: TRBV6-5
CDR3 protein: CASSTLDRAQETQYF
CDR3 DNA: TGTGCCAGCAGTACCCTGGACAGGGCCCAAGAGACCCAGTACTTC

J gene: TRBJ1-4
clone size: .
D gene: .
V gene: TRBV2
CDR3 protein: CASSEGFEEKLFF
CDR3 DNA: TGTGCCAGCAGTGAGGGCTTCGAGGAAAAACTGTTTTTT

J gene: TRBJ2-2
clone size: .
D gene: .
V gene: TRBV30
CDR3 protein: CAWNSRGDTGELFF
CDR3 DNA: TGTGCCTGGAATTCCAGGGGCGACACCGGGGAGCTGTTTTTT

J gene: TRBJ2-1
clone size: few
D gene: .
V gene: TRBV11-2
CDR3 protein: CASSDGYASSEQFF
CDR3 DNA: TGTGCCAGCAGCGACGGGTACGCGAGTTCGGAGCAGTTCTTC

J gene: TRBJ1-5
clone size: .
D gene: TRBD1
V gene: TRBV2
CDR3 protein: CASSSDREDQPQHF
CDR3 DNA: TGTGCCAGCAGTTCGGACAGGGAGGACCAGCCCCAGCATTTT

J gene: TRBJ2-1
clone size: .
D gene: .
V gene: TRBV11-1
CDR3 protein: CASSFSAGPYNEQFF
CDR3 DNA: TGTGCCAGCAGCTTTTCTGCGGGGCCATACAATGAGCAGTTCTTC

J gene: TRBJ2-1
clone size: .
D gene: TRBD1
V gene: TRBV5-1
CDR3 protein: CASSQGQGAREQFF
CDR3 DNA: TGCGCCAGCAGCCAGGGACAGGGGGCGCGAGAGCAGTTCTTC

J gene: TRBJ2-1
clone size: .
D gene: .
V gene: TRBV9
CDR3 protein: CASSEDIHNEQFF
CDR3 DNA: TGTGCCAGCAGCGAGGACATCCACAATGAGCAGTTCTTC

J gene: TRBJ1-3
clone size: .
D gene: .
V gene: TRBV7-9
CDR3 protein: CASSSMRQSSGNTIYF
CDR3 DNA: TGTGCCAGCAGCTCAATGAGACAGAGCTCTGGAAACACCATATATTTT

J gene: TRBJ1-3
clone size: .
D gene: .
V gene: TRBV5-1
CDR3 protein: CASSRGAGQNSGNTIYF
CDR3 DNA: TGCGCCAGCAGCCGGGGGGCAGGTCAGAACTCTGGAAACACCATATATTTT

J gene: TRBJ2-5
clone size: .
D gene: TRBD1
V gene: TRBV5-1
CDR3 protein: CASSPGQGNQETQYF
CDR3 DNA: TGCGCCAGCAGCCCCGGACAGGGGAACCAAGAGACCCAGTACTTC

J gene: TRBJ2-7
clone size: .
D gene: .
V gene: TRBV11-2
CDR3 protein: CASSQGGTAVYEQYF
CDR3 DNA: TGTGCCAGCAGCCAAGGCGGGACGGCCGTCTACGAGCAGTACTTC

J gene: TRBJ1-4
clone size: .
D gene: .
V gene: TRBV4-1
CDR3 protein: CASSHSPATNEKLFF
CDR3 DNA: TGCGCCAGCAGCCACTCTCCTGCAACTAATGAAAAACTGTTTTTT

J gene: TRBJ2-1
clone size: .
D gene: TRBD1
V gene: TRBV5-4
CDR3 protein: CASSQGQGAAYNEQFF
CDR3 DNA: TGTGCCAGCAGCCAAGGACAGGGTGCGGCCTACAATGAGCAGTTCTTC

J gene: TRBJ1-1
clone size: .
D gene: TRBD1
V gene: TRBV19
CDR3 protein: CASSIEDRGGTEAFF
CDR3 DNA: TGTGCCAGTAGTATAGAGGACAGGGGGGGAACTGAAGCTTTCTTT

J gene: TRBJ2-5
clone size: .
D gene: TRBD1
V gene: TRBV6-6
CDR3 protein: CASSTRTGETQYF
CDR3 DNA: TGTGCCAGCAGTACCAGGACAGGAGAGACCCAGTACTTC

J gene: TRBJ1-6
clone size: .
D gene: .
V gene: TRBV5-8
CDR3 protein: CASTLWEVGNSPLHF
CDR3 DNA: TGTGCCAGCACCCTATGGGAGGTCGGTAATTCACCCCTCCACTTT

J gene: TRBJ1-1
clone size: once
D gene: TRBD1
V gene: TRBV5-1
CDR3 protein: CASTPRQGEGAFF
CDR3 DNA: TGCGCCAGCACCCCACGACAGGGCGAAGGAGCTTTCTTT

J gene: TRBJ2-5
clone size: .
D gene: .
V gene: TRBV7-2
CDR3 protein: CASTQGSVMETQYF
CDR3 DNA: TGTGCCAGCACCCAGGGGAGCGTAATGGAGACCCAGTACTTC